This T cell receptor (beta chain) stems from a study of human T cells and chemical hapten exposure. The time point: pre-sensitization, week 0. The sample's treatment: therapeutic diphenylcyclopropenone sensitization with weekly scalp DPC. This clonotype was seen a few times. The junction had 10 bases not matched to a gene; V was cut back by 3 bases and J by 3 bases. CDR3 size: 16 residues. The V gene's germline CDR1 is KGHSH and CDR2 LQKENI. TCRdb reanalysed the RACE reads using MiXCR and keeps one entry per CDR3 protein. The sample includes about 120,000 distinct CDR3 sequences, roughly 14% seen only once; the top ten take about 3%.

The sequence came from a young woman with alopecia areata. Some clones in this sample may be carry-over from other donors' samples. The chain combines TRBV18 with TRBJ1-2; 7 nucleotides align to TRBD1. The source material was whole blood, sampled in connection with sensitization to the hapten diphenylcyclopropenone (DPC). The DNA of the CDR3 is TGTGCCAGCTCACCTGAAATAACAGGGGAGGACTATGGCTACACCTTC. Its translation is CASSPEITGEDYGYTF.